This TCR beta chain was captured by sequencing in a study of T-cell memory formation after mild COVID-19 (dated by TCRdb to the early 2020s). Regarding the research as a whole: TCR sequence clusters from the two donors were largely donor specific. In a couple of donors, T-cell clones that expanded and contracted after mild COVID-19 were followed by sequencing TCRalpha and TCRbeta repertoires longitudinally. The cohort comprised two young, previously healthy adult volunteers, one female and one male.

Ficoll-Paque density gradient centrifugation was used to isolate PBMCs. Turning to this clonotype: This receptor's antigen is unknown. Base qualities are missing; no much larger clone stands one base away.

V sheds 1 base and J sheds 0 bases, leaving 6 bases between their ends. Looking up the germline V gene yields CDR1 SGHDN and CDR2 FVKESK. The CDR3 measures 14 amino acids from cysteine to phenylalanine. Of all the DNA, just the CDR3 is kept, 42 bases in frame from base 1. What the research found in general, with its limitations: Only two mild cases were covered by the study, and larger cohorts that include severe cases with pre-infection samples were considered necessary. The detection of some responding clones in pre-infection memory suggests that pre-existing cross-reactive memory T cells joined the SARS-CoV-2 response. Contracting CD4+ clones were located mainly in the CM and EM memory subsets, whereas CD8+ clones were found to be enriched in EMRA. SARS-CoV-2 specificity was not confirmed for the second-wave clones peaking on day 37. Clones contracting from day 15 to 85 had balanced CD4/CD8 phenotypes, while a second wave expanding from day 15 to 37 was biased towards CD4+.

TCRdb shows the sequencer as Illumina NovaSeq 6000. cDNA libraries for TCRalpha and TCRbeta were prepared by 5'RACE using constant-segment primers, with sample barcodes and unique molecular identifiers added. Trizol reagent was used to extract RNA from every sample. Amplification of the libraries took two PCR steps, and the second step added a second sample barcode plus Illumina TruSeq adapters. Sequencing of the libraries was done on an Illumina NovaSeq, producing 2 x 150 bp paired-end reads. The authors' analysis ran thus. The reads were demultiplexed and collapsed into UMI-guided consensus sequences using migec v1.2.7. Using mixcr v2.1.11, UMI consensuses were aligned to TRA and TRB V and J templates and then assembled into clonotypes. Clonotypes were classified as expanded or contracted when called significant by both edgeR and NoisET, with noise models trained on biological replicates. For edgeR calls, the cutoffs were a false discovery rate-adjusted p below 0.01 and a log2 fold-change threshold of 1. As an exploratory analysis of dynamics, PCA with hierarchical clustering was applied to max-normalized trajectories of the 1000 most abundant clonotypes. Each responding clone was given a CD4 or CD8 phenotype based on the CD4+ and CD8+ repertoires, which had been sequenced separately. TCRdb reworked the public reads: Q25 trimming with fastp, MiXCR clone assembly, productive beta chains retained. Rows are unified per CDR3 protein, each entry keeping the most common DNA and genes. Here the V and J calls rest on TCRdb's processing, not on the authors' analysis. Across this sample there are about 160,000 distinct CDR3 sequences, with about a third seen only once. The ten largest clones take up about 11% of the sample.

Source material: PBMCs or a T cell subset sorted from them (not recorded which). The rearrangement joined TRBV14 to TRBJ1-1; the D gene cannot be resolved reliably. The clonotype comes from an adult woman who had mild COVID-19 (a few samples of this study predate the infection). The sample titles of this study are shuffled in the database, so cell type and time point are left out; the donor was told from shared clones. The CDR3 protein sequence reads: CASSQVTLNTEAFF. The nucleotides read TGTGCCAGCAGCCAAGTGACACTGAACACTGAAGCTTTCTTT. The entire variable domain, with the stretches around the CDR3 drawn from the reference TRBV14 and TRBJ1-1 proteins, is EAGVTQFPSHSVIEKGQTVTLRCDPISGHDNLYWYRRVMGKEIKFLLHFVKESKQDESGMPNNRFLAERTGGTYSTLKVQPAELEDSGVYFCASSQVTLNTEAFFGQGTRLTVV.